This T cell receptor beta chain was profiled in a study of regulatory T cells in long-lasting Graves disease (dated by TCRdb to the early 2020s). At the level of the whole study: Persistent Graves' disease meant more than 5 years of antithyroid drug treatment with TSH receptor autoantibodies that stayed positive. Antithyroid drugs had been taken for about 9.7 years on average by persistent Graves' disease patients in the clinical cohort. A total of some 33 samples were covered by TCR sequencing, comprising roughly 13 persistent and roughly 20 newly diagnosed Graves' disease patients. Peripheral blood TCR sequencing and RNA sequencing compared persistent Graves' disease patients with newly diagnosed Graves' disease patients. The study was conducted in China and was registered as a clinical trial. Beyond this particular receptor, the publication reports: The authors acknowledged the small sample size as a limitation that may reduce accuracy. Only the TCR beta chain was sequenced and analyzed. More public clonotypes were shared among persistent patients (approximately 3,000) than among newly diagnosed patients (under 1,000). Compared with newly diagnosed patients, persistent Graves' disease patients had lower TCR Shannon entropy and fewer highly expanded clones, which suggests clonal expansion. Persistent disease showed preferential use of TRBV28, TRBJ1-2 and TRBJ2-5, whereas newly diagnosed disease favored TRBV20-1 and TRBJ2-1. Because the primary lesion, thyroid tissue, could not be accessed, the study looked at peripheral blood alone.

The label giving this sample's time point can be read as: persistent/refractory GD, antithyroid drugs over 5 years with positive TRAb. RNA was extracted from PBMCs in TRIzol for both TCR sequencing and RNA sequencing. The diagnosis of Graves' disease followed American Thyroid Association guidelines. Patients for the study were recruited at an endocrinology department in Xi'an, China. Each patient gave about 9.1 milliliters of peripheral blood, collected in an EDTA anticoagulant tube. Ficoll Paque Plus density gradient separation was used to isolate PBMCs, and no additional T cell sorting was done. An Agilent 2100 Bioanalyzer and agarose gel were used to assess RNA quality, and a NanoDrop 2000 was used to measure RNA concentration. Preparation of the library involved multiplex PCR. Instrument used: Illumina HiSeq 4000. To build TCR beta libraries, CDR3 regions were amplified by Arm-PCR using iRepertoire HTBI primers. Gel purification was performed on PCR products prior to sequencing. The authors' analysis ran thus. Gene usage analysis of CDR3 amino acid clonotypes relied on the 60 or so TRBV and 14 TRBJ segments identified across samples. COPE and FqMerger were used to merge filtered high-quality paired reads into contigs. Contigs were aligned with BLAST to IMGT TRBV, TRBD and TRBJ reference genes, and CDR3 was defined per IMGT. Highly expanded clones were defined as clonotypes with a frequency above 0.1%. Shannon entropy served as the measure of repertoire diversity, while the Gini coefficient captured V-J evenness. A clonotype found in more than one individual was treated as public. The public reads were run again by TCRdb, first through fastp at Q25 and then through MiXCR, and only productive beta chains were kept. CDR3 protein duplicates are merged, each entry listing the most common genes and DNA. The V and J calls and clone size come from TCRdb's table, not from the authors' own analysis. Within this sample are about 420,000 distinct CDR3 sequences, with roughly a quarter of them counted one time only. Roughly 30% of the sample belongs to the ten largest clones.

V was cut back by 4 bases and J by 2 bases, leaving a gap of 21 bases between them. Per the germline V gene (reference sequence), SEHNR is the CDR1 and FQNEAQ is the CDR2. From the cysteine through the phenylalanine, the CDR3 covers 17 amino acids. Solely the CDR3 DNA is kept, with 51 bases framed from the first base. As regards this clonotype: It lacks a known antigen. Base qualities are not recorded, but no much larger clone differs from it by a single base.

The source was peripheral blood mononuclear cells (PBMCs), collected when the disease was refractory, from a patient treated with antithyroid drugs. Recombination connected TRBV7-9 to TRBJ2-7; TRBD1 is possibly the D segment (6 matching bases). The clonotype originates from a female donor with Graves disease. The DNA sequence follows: TGTGCCAGCAGCTCCCAAAGGGGGACCAAAATGGCCTACGAGCAGTACTTC. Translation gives CASSSQRGTKMAYEQYF.